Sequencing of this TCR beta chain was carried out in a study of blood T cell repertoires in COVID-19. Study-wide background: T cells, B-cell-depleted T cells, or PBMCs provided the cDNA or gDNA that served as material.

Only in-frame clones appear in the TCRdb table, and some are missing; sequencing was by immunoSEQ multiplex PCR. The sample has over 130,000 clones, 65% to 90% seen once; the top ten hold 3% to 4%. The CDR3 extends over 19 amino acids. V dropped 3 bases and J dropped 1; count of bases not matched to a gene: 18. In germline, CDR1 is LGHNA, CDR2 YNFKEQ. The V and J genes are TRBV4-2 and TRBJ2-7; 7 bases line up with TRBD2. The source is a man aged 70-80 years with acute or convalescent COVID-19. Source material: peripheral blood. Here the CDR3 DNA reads TGTGCCAGCAGCCACCATTCCGGGGAGGGAGGCCGGGGGTCCTACGAGCAGTACTTC. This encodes CASSHHSGEGGRGSYEQYF.